These 27 T cell receptor beta chains originate from one sample sequenced in a study of response to subunit inactivated influenza vaccine. TCRdb used MiXCR to reprocess the RT-PCR reads, holding one entry per CDR3 protein. The sample has 500,000 to 600,000 distinct CDR3 sequences, around 13% seen once. Here the sequenced sample was PBMCs from blood, taken about 40 days after vaccination. These receptor sequences come from a man aged 45-65 years who received an inactivated influenza vaccine.

This clonotype was observed many times. The chain employs TRBV6-5 and TRBJ1-2; 10 bases are shared with TRBD1. The CDR3 covers 15 residues. From germline, CDR1 is MNHEY and CDR2 SVGAGI. V was pared by 2 bases and J by 2 bases, with 2 bases of the junction left unmatched. Here the CDR3 reads CASSYPGQGNYGYTF. In DNA form, the CDR3 reads TGTGCCAGCAGTTACCCGGGACAGGGGAACTATGGCTACACCTTC.

The chain joins TRBV20-1 to TRBJ2-1, with 10 bases identical to TRBD2. Trimming cost V 1 base and J 7 bases; bases outside gene matches: 10. The germline gives CDR1 DFQATT, CDR2 SNEGSKA (reference sequence). This CDR3 is 16 amino acids long. The DNA for the CDR3 is TGCAGTGCTAGAGGGCTAGCGGGGGCCCAGGGGAATGAGCAGTTCTTC. It encodes CSARGLAGAQGNEQFF.

This clonotype was detected only a few times. This chain uses TRBV7-9 with TRBJ1-1, with 11 bases aligning to TRBD1. The CDR3 totals 14 residues. Germline CDR1 reads SEHNR; CDR2 reads FQNEAQ (reference sequence). J lost 4 bases, V lost 5 bases, and 3 bases had no gene match. CDR3 DNA: TGTGCCAGCAGCGGAGGGACAGGGGGCACTGAAGCTTTCTTT. It yields the protein CASSGGTGGTEAFF.

There are many counts of this clonotype. The chain employs TRBV24-1 and TRBJ2-7; a weak D match, TRBD1 (6 bases). The CDR3 consists of 14 residues. In germline, CDR1 is KGHDR, CDR2 SFDVKD. V dropped 5 bases and J dropped 8 bases, with 18 bases sitting between them. In DNA, the CDR3 is TGTGCCACCAGTGCAACAGGGCAGTACTCGAAGCAGTACTTC. Its translation: CATSATGQYSKQYF.

In its sample, this clonotype was seen a few times. This CDR3 is CASSLGALGTEPKYF. In DNA, the CDR3 is TGTGCCAGCAGTTTGGGGGCCTTGGGGACGGAACCAAAGTACTTC. The chain combines TRBV28 with TRBJ2-7; weak D call: TRBD1 (6 bases). From germline, CDR1 is MDHEN and CDR2 SYDVKM. This CDR3 is 15 amino acids long. V was trimmed by 3 bases and J by 11 bases, leaving 23 bases between them.

The rearrangement joins TRBV4-1 to TRBJ2-5, with D possibly matching TRBD1 (6 bases). The CDR3 has 17 residues. V was trimmed by 4 bases and J by 4 bases, leaving 22 bases between them. Per germline, CDR1 MGHRA and CDR2 YSYEKL. CDR3 sequence: CASSPRSGAGLGETQYF. CDR3 nucleotide sequence: TGCGCCAGCAGCCCCCGCTCAGGGGCAGGATTAGGAGAGACCCAGTACTTC.

This clonotype has only a few counts. This chain links TRBV6-1 with TRBJ2-1, with TRBD1 identical over 9 bases. From germline, CDR1 is MNHNS and CDR2 SASEGT. The CDR3 has 14 residues. With V trimmed by 9 bases and J by 5 bases, 8 bases remained unmatched. This chain's CDR3 is CASKQGAENNEQFF. CDR3 nucleotides: TGTGCCAGTAAACAGGGGGCTGAGAACAATGAGCAGTTCTTC.

This clonotype was counted a few times. V gene TRBV20-1 combines with J gene TRBJ2-7; 8 bases are a match to TRBD2. The CDR3 sequence is 14 residues long. Trimming took 7 bases from V and 4 from J; bases not matched to a gene: 12. Germline CDR1 reads DFQATT; CDR2 reads SNEGSKA (reference sequence). CDR3 bases: TGCAGTGTCAGGGCGGGGGGATTCCCGTACGAGCAGTACTTC. This codes for CSVRAGGFPYEQYF.

This clonotype was picked up a small number of times. For the CDR3, the DNA is TGTGCCAGCAGATTGGGTAGGGGAGGTATGAACACTGAAGCTTTCTTT. Amino acid sequence: CASRLGRGGMNTEAFF. The chain joins TRBV12-3 or TRBV12-4 to TRBJ1-1, with a possible D match to TRBD1 (5 bases). This CDR3 spans 16 amino acids. V dropped 6 bases and J dropped 0 bases, with 17 bases sitting between them.

The chain combines TRBV20-1 with TRBJ1-5; D perhaps matches TRBD1 (6 bases). V was clipped by 7 bases and J by 1 base, with 11 bases between them. Germline assignment: CDR1 DFQATT and CDR2 SNEGSKA (reference sequence). The CDR3 covers 13 residues. The CDR3 loop is CSVGDISNQPQHF. The CDR3 DNA follows: TGCAGTGTTGGGGACATCAGCAATCAGCCCCAGCATTTT.

This clonotype has a handful of counts. The V call is TRBV28, the J call TRBJ1-2; D is ambiguous. The CDR3 extends over 11 amino acids. The germline V gene encodes CDR1 MDHEN and CDR2 SYDVKM. Trimming took off 8 bases at V and 2 bases at J, with 6 bases between the two ends. CDR3 nucleotide sequence: TGTGCCAGCGGGATCAACTATGGCTACACCTTC. Encoded protein: CASGINYGYTF.

This clonotype was seen a few times. This rearrangement joins TRBV9 to TRBJ1-5; TRBD1 might be the D (6 bases). The ends were cut back, 2 bases at V and 0 bases at J, with 12 bases in the middle. From germline, CDR1 is SGDLS and CDR2 YYNGEE. The CDR3 is made up of 16 amino acids. CDR3 sequence (DNA): TGTGCCAGCAGCGTGGGGGGACACCTTAGCAATCAGCCCCAGCATTTT. Its protein is CASSVGGHLSNQPQHF.

Remarks on this clonotype: A much larger clone lies a single base off, so this may be a read error. J is TRBJ2-5 and V is TRBV29-1; TRBD2 matches at 7 bases. CDR3 size: 12 residues. Germline V gene sequence: CDR1 SQVTM, CDR2 ANQGSEA. CDR3 coding DNA: TGCAGCGCCTTTCATGGGGGGGAGACCCACTACTTC. This gives the protein CSAFHGGETHYF.

V is TRBV4-1 and J is TRBJ2-1; 7 positions agree with TRBD2. Trimming at V came to 4 bases and at J to 7 bases, leaving 13 bases not matched to a gene. The length of the CDR3 is 16 residues. The germline V gene encodes CDR1 MGHRA and CDR2 YSYEKL. CDR3 nucleotide sequence: TGCGCCAGCAGCCGCACCTTCCAGCGGGGTTATAATGAGCAGTTCTTC. Its translation is CASSRTFQRGYNEQFF.

At least ten counts were recorded for this clonotype. V is TRBV12-3 or TRBV12-4 and J is TRBJ2-3; D is ambiguous. The V end was cut by 3 bases, the J end by 8 bases, with 6 bases between. CDR3 size: 11 residues. For the CDR3, the DNA is TGTGCCAGCAGTTTCGAGAGTACGCAGTATTTT. Translation: CASSFESTQYF.

V usage is TRBV7-9 and J usage is TRBJ2-7, with D maybe TRBD1 (6 bases). The ends were cut back, 4 bases at V and 6 bases at J, with 13 bases in the middle. CDR3 length: 13 residues. Germline values: CDR1 SEHNR, CDR2 FQNEAQ (reference sequence). The DNA of the CDR3 is TGTGCCAGCAGCTCCTCAACAGGGTCCGAGCAGTACTTC. Its translation is CASSSSTGSEQYF.

The V and J genes are TRBV3-1 and TRBJ2-3, with 7 bases that match TRBD2. V lost 0 bases to trimming and J lost 9 bases; unmatched junction nucleotides: 9. Germline V gene lookup returns CDR1 LGHDT and CDR2 YNNKEL (reference sequence). The CDR3 runs to 15 residues. DNA of the CDR3: TGTGCCAGCAGCCAAGAGGTGGGACTAACAGTAACGCAGTATTTT. It is translated as CASSQEVGLTVTQYF.

The chain is built from TRBV20-1 and TRBJ2-1; D unclear. Germline CDR1 and CDR2: DFQATT and SNEGSKA (reference sequence). This CDR3 region has 12 residues. The DNA of the CDR3 is TGCAGCCTCCGGCTGGGCGCCGGTGAGCAGTTCTTC. Translated: CSLRLGAGEQFF.

This clonotype came up a few times. The chain links TRBV7-9 to TRBJ1-1; 7 bases are shared with TRBD1. Looked up from germline, CDR1 is SEHNR and CDR2 is FQNEAQ (reference sequence). This CDR3 has 15 amino acids. V gave up 1 base and J gave up 4 bases; unmatched junction bases: 6. The CDR3 DNA follows: TGTGCCAGCAGCTTAGTTCTAGGGGGCGGCACTGAAGCTTTCTTT. It is translated as CASSLVLGGGTEAFF.

The table lists this clonotype with a few counts. The rearrangement uses TRBV7-9 and TRBJ1-2; no definite D call. Germline V gene data show CDR1 as SEHNR and CDR2 as FQNEAQ (reference sequence). The ends were cut back, 3 bases at V and 3 bases at J, with 11 bases in the middle. This CDR3 region has 14 residues. Written as DNA, the CDR3 is TGTGCCAGCAGCTTCAATGCTCGCGACTATGGCTACACCTTC. Amino acids: CASSFNARDYGYTF.

This clonotype was observed a few times. V usage is TRBV29-1 and J usage is TRBJ2-1; D is undetermined. This CDR3 has 14 residues. Germline V lookup: CDR1 SQVTM, CDR2 ANQGSEA. The V end lost 7 bases, the J end lost 4 bases, and 17 bases lay between the germline ends. CDR3 residues: CSALRPPIYNEQFF. The CDR3 DNA is TGCAGCGCTCTCAGACCCCCTATTTACAATGAGCAGTTCTTC.

In this sample, this clonotype turned up a few times. The chain carries TRBV5-1 and TRBJ1-1, with a possible D match to TRBD1 (5 bases). Germline CDR1 reads SGHRS; CDR2 reads YFSETQ. The V gene lost 4 bases and the J gene lost 3 bases, with 10 bases spanning the gap. This CDR3 has 13 residues. This CDR3 reads CASSAIQDTEAFF. CDR3 coding DNA: TGCGCCAGCAGCGCCATACAGGACACTGAAGCTTTCTTT. Complete variable domain (other parts from reference TRBV5-1 and TRBJ1-1): KAGVTQTPRYLIKTRGQQVTLSCSPISGHRSVSWYQQTPGQGLQFLFEYFSETQRNKGNFPGRFSGRQFSNSRSEMNVSTLELGDSALYLCASSAIQDTEAFFGQGTRLTVV.

This clonotype showed up just a few times. The rearrangement links TRBV12-3 or TRBV12-4 to TRBJ2-3; 11 bases are a match to TRBD2. The V segment lost 3 bases and the J segment 10 bases; nucleotides outside the gene matches: 9. This CDR3 has 15 amino acids. This chain's CDR3 is CASSFLAGGRSAQYF. The CDR3 DNA reads as TGTGCCAGCAGTTTCTTAGCGGGGGGGCGGTCTGCGCAGTATTTT.

This clonotype occurred a few times. The chain employs TRBV20-1 and TRBJ1-2, with TRBD1 matching over 8 bases. The CDR3 is made up of 16 amino acids. Germline V gives CDR1 DFQATT, CDR2 SNEGSKA (reference sequence). The J segment lost 4 bases and the V segment lost 4 bases, leaving 14 bases of the junction unmatched. The CDR3 nucleotides are TGCAGTGCTACACCGGGTCAGGGGGCGCCAATCTATGGCTACACCTTC. Encoded protein: CSATPGQGAPIYGYTF.

This clonotype showed up just a few times. The chain combines TRBV6-1 with TRBJ2-5; no clear D. With 5 bases removed from V and 7 bases from J, the gap between germline ends came to 14 bases. The CDR3 is made up of 13 amino acids. Per the germline V gene, CDR1 is MNHNS and CDR2 is SASEGT. CDR3 loop: CASSSPRVWTQYF. For the CDR3, the DNA is TGTGCCAGCAGTAGCCCTAGGGTTTGGACCCAGTACTTC.

The rearrangement links TRBV7-6 to TRBJ2-1; the D is unclear. Between the trimmed V and J ends, which lost 6 bases and 6 bases, there was a span of 9 bases. This CDR3 contains 12 residues. Germline V gene sequence: CDR1 SGHVS, CDR2 FNYEAQ. The CDR3 DNA reads as TGTGCCAGCAGTCCTCATATCAATGAGCAGTTCTTC. Protein sequence: CASSPHINEQFF.

This clonotype was picked up a small number of times. The rearrangement uses TRBV28 and TRBJ1-2; the D gene is possibly TRBD1 (5 bases). This CDR3 contains 16 residues. Germline assignment: CDR1 MDHEN and CDR2 SYDVKM. V dropped 7 bases and J dropped 4 bases, with 22 bases sitting between them. CDR3 in amino acids: CASNPGWQGDSYGYTF. In DNA, the CDR3 is TGTGCCAGCAACCCGGGTTGGCAGGGCGACTCCTATGGCTACACCTTC.